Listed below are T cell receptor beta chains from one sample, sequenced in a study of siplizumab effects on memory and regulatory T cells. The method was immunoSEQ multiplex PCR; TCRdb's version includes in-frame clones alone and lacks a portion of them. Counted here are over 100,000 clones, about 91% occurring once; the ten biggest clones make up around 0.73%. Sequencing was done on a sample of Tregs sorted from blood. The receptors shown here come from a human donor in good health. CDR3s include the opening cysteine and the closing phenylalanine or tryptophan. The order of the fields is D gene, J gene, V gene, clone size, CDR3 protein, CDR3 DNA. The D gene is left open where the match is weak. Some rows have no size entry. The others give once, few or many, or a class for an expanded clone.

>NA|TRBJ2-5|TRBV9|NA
CASSVGVGMETQYF
TGTGCCAGCAGCGTAGGGGTAGGGATGGAGACCCAGTACTTC
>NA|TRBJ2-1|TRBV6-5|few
CASSSDSYNEQFF
TGTGCCAGCAGTTCCGACTCATACAATGAGCAGTTCTTC
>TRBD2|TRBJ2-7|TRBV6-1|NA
CASSVGLAEPSYEQYF
TGTGCCAGCAGTGTGGGGCTAGCGGAACCCTCCTACGAGCAGTACTTC
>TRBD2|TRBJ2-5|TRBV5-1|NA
CASSPVTSGTPETQYF
TGCGCCAGCAGCCCAGTGACTAGCGGGACCCCGGAGACCCAGTACTTC
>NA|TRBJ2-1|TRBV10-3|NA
CAISDRTDGGFNEQFF
TGTGCCATCAGTGATCGGACGGATGGAGGTTTTAATGAGCAGTTCTTC
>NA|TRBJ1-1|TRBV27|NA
CASSLSGLNTEAFF
TGTGCCAGCAGTTTATCGGGCCTGAACACTGAAGCTTTCTTT
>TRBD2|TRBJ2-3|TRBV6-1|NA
CAILAGGDTQYF
TGTGCCATCCTAGCGGGGGGGGATACGCAGTATTTT
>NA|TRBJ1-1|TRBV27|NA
CASSQQGAHTEAFF
TGTGCCAGCAGCCAACAGGGCGCGCACACTGAAGCTTTCTTT
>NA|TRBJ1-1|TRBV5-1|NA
CASSLGGSSTEAFF
TGCGCCAGCAGCTTGGGAGGGTCTAGCACTGAAGCTTTCTTT
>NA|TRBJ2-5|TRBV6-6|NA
CASSVRGKETQYF
TGTGCCAGCAGTGTCAGGGGTAAAGAGACCCAGTACTTC
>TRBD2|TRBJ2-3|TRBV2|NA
CASRPTSGSSTDTQYF
TGTGCCAGCAGACCTACTAGCGGATCTAGCACAGATACGCAGTATTTT
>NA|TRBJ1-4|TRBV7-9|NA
CASSASTGDNEKLFF
TGTGCCAGCAGCGCTAGCACGGGGGATAATGAAAAACTGTTTTTT
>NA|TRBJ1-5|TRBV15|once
CATSRPGLTNQPQHF
TGTGCCACCAGCAGACCGGGCCTTACCAATCAGCCCCAGCATTTT
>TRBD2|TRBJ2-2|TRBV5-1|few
CASSLDGGGTGELFF
TGCGCCAGCAGCTTGGACGGGGGAGGGACCGGGGAGCTGTTTTTT
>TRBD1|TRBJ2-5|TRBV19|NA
CASSPGTARETQYF
TGTGCCAGTAGTCCCGGGACAGCTCGGGAGACCCAGTACTTC
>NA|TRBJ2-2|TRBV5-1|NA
CASSFGNVNTGELFF
TGCGCCAGCAGCTTCGGGAACGTAAACACTGGGGAGCTGTTTTTT
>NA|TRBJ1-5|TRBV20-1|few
CSATGPLQHF
TGCAGTGCAACGGGTCCCCTCCAGCATTTT
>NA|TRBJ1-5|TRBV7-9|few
CASSLSSVNQPQHF
TGTGCCAGCAGCTTGTCGTCCGTAAATCAGCCCCAGCATTTT
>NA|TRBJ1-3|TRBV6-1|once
CASSEVRGISSGNTIYF
TGTGCCAGCAGTGAAGTTAGGGGAATCAGCTCTGGAAACACCATATATTTT
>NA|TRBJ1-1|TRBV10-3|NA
CAISREGGDTEAFF
TGTGCCATCTCCAGGGAGGGCGGTGACACTGAAGCTTTCTTT
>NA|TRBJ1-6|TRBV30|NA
CAWSVTPSSYNSPLHF
TGTGCCTGGAGTGTAACGCCGAGCTCCTATAATTCACCCCTCCACTTT
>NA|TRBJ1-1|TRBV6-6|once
CASSSTGTWNTEAFF
TGTGCCAGCAGTTCGACCGGGACCTGGAACACTGAAGCTTTCTTT
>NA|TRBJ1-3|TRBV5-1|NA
CASSRFSGNTIYF
TGCGCCAGCAGCCGGTTCTCTGGAAACACCATATATTTT
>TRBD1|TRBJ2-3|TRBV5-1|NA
CASSLEVGQGPLYF
TGCGCCAGCAGCTTGGAAGTTGGACAGGGCCCACTGTATTTT
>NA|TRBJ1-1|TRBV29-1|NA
CSVVRGDTEAFF
TGCAGCGTTGTAAGAGGGGACACTGAAGCTTTCTTT
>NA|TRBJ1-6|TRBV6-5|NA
CASADRVLAPLHF
TGTGCCAGCGCGGACCGGGTACTGGCACCCCTCCACTTT
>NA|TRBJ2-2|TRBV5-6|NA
CASTRGGELFF
TGTGCCAGCACCCGGGGCGGGGAGCTGTTTTTT
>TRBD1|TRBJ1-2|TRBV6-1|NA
CASSEWEALWGQGRGYTF
TGTGCCAGCAGTGAATGGGAAGCTTTGTGGGGACAGGGGAGGGGCTACACCTTC
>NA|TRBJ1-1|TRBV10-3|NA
CATQREGTEAFF
TGTGCCACTCAGAGGGAAGGGACTGAAGCTTTCTTT
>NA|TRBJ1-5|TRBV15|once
CATSIGGPDSNQPQHF
TGTGCCACCAGCATTGGAGGGCCGGATAGCAATCAGCCCCAGCATTTT
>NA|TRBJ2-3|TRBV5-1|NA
CASSSGEEGDTQYF
TGCGCCAGCTCTTCAGGCGAGGAAGGTGATACGCAGTATTTT
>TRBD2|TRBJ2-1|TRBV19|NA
CASSIGLAGGYNEQFF
TGTGCCAGTAGTATAGGCCTAGCGGGGGGGTACAATGAGCAGTTCTTC
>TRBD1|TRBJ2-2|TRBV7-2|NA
CASSTWTGGITGELFF
TGTGCCAGCAGCACCTGGACAGGGGGCATCACCGGGGAGCTGTTTTTT
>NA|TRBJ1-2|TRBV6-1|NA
CASSEAGGGSGGYTF
TGTGCCAGCAGTGAAGCGGGCGGTGGATCTGGGGGCTACACCTTC
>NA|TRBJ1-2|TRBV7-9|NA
CASSFEANYGYTF
TGTGCCAGCAGCTTCGAAGCTAACTATGGCTACACCTTC
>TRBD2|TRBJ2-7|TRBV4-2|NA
CASSQGLAETYEQYF
TGTGCCAGCAGCCAAGGCCTAGCGGAGACCTACGAGCAGTACTTC
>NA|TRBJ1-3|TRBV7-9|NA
CASSFSMTDSGNTIYF
TGTGCCAGCAGCTTTAGTATGACGGACTCTGGAAACACCATATATTTT
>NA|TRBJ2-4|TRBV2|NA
CASKGTHADGF
TGTGCCAGCAAAGGGACGCACGCGGACGGCTTC
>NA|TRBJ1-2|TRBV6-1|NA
CASSEALNYGYTF
TGTGCCAGCAGTGAAGCCCTAAACTATGGCTACACCTTC
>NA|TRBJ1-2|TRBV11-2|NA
CASSASLPAYGYTF
TGTGCCAGCAGCGCCAGTCTACCGGCTTATGGCTACACCTTC
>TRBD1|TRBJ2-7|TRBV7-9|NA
CASSTAQGANEQYF
TGTGCCAGCAGCACGGCACAGGGGGCCAACGAGCAGTACTTC
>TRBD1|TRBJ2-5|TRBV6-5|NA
CASSPGQGETQYF
TGTGCCAGCAGCCCTGGACAGGGGGAGACCCAGTACTTC
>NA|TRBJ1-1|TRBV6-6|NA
CASSYVGGNTEAFF
TGTGCCAGCAGTTACGTCGGGGGTAACACTGAAGCTTTCTTT
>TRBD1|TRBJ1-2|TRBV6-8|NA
CASQGQPYGYTF
TGTGCCAGCCAGGGACAGCCCTATGGCTACACCTTC
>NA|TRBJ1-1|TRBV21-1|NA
CASSSPQQGRDTEAFF
TGTGCCAGCAGCTCCCCCCAACAGGGGAGGGACACTGAAGCTTTCTTT
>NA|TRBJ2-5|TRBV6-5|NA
CASSRDREETQYF
TGTGCCAGCAGCCGGGACCGGGAAGAGACCCAGTACTTC
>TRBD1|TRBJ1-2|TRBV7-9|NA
CASSNTGGSGYTF
TGTGCCAGCAGCAACACAGGGGGTAGCGGCTACACCTTC
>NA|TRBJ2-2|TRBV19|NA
CASSLLGTHANTGELFF
TGTGCCAGTAGTCTACTTGGGACACACGCGAACACCGGGGAGCTGTTTTTT
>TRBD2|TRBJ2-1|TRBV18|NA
CASSGRLAGVHNEQFF
TGTGCCAGCTCAGGTCGTTTAGCGGGAGTACACAATGAGCAGTTCTTC
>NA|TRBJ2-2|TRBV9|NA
CASSGGLIFLWEDTGELFF
TGTGCCAGCAGCGGGGGACTCATCTTTCTTTGGGAAGACACCGGGGAGCTGTTTTTT
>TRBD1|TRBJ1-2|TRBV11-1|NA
CAGSLRLTGIYGYTF
TGTGCCGGCAGCTTAAGGTTGACAGGGATCTATGGCTACACCTTC
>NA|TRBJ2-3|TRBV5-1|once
CASSLSGDSDTQYF
TGCGCCAGCAGCTTATCAGGGGACTCAGATACGCAGTATTTT